This T cell receptor (beta chain) was identified during a study of cytomegalovirus exposure and HLA in healthy donors. Study summary: HLA-typed donors were the source of approximately 85 million unique TCRs held in an early data release. Whole-study results and caveats: Listed as cytomegalovirus-associated were 150 to 200 TCR beta chains. TCR beta V segments were, for the most part, productive about 87% or about 30% of the time in an earlier analysis. Specific recognition of CMV antigens was confirmed in vitro for a few chains (all CMV-associated).

A remark on this clone: The target antigen is unknown.

Amplification used 60 Vbeta primers and 13 Jbeta primers. Profiling relied on immunoSEQ multiplex PCR, and the TCRdb table lists in-frame clones only, not all of them. The sample carries about 200,000 clones, roughly 84% recorded once. The germline V gene encodes CDR1 MNHEY and CDR2 SMNVEV (reference sequence). The CDR3 covers 16 residues. Trimming pared 3 bases from V and 6 bases from J, leaving 18 bases between. The chain is built from TRBV27 and TRBJ2-4, with D perhaps TRBD2 (6 bases). This TCR was recovered from a girl aged 10 to 17 in good health and CMV-seronegative. Sequenced: PBMCs. CDR3: CASSFYSSGGLNIQYF. DNA of the CDR3: TGTGCCAGCAGTTTTTATAGTAGTGGGGGACTAAACATTCAGTACTTC.